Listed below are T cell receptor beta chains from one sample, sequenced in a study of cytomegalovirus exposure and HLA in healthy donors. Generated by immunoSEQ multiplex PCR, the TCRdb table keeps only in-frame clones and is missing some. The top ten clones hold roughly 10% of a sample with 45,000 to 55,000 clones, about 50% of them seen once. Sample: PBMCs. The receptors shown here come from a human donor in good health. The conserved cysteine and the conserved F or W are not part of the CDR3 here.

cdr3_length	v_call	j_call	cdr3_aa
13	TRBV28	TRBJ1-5	ASTTWDRGAQPQH
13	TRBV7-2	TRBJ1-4	ASSGTGGRPEKLF
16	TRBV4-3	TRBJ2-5	ASSQEVLGLAGGETQY
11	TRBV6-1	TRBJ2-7	ASSRTGSHEQY
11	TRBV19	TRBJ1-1	ASSILGTGEAF
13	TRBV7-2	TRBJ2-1	ASSLVGGGYNEQF
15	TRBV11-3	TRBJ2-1	ASSYVIAGGLSNEQF
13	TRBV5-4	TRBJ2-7	ASSLAGTSGYEQY
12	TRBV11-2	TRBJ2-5	ASSLASRRGTQY
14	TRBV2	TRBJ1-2	ASRAQGAKTNYGYT
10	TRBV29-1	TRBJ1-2	SVDAGDYGYT
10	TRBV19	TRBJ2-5	ASSDTQETQY
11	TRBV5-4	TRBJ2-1	ASSLSRGDEQF
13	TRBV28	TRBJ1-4	ASSLTGTPRKKLF